This TCR beta chain was found in a study of cytomegalovirus exposure and HLA in healthy donors. Worth noting for this clone: The antigen is undetermined.

The V end was cut by 5 bases, the J end by 13 bases, with 18 bases between. The CDR3 is 12 residues long. CDR1 and CDR2 (germline): GTSNPN, SVGIG (reference sequence). Study observations and caveats: Reportedly, cytomegalovirus status was diagnosed with high sensitivity and specificity.

The table came from immunoSEQ multiplex PCR; TCRdb's copy has only in-frame clones and leaves some out. The table records 160,000 or so clones, over 80% of them present only once. This receptor was taken from a man younger than 40 in good health and CMV-seropositive. Material for sequencing was PBMCs. V usage is TRBV30 and J usage is TRBJ2-1; D is possibly TRBD2 (6 bases). The CDR3 DNA is TGTGCCTGGGATAGGCGCGGGGCGCCCCAGTTCTTC. Its translation is CAWDRRGAPQFF.